The rows below give T cell receptor beta chains drawn from one sample of a study of T cells in Graves' hyperthyroidism and ophthalmopathy. One entry per CDR3 protein, called by TCRdb with MiXCR from the multiplex PCR reads. The table records hundreds of thousands of distinct CDR3 sequences, around 39% of them present only once. Sequencing used blood. All receptors come from a man between 18 and 35 years old with Graves' hyperthyroidism. CDR3s include the opening cysteine and the closing phenylalanine or tryptophan. A D gene is named only where the DNA matches it firmly. Clone size is given for some rows only: seen once, a few or many times, or a class if the clone is expanded.

j_gene: TRBJ1-5; abundance: .; v_gene: TRBV20-1; d_gene: TRBD1; len: 16; CDR3aa: CSAAPGTGDSNQPQHF; CDR3nt: TGCAGTGCAGCCCCCGGGACAGGGGATAGCAATCAGCCCCAGCATTTT
j_gene: TRBJ1-1; abundance: .; v_gene: TRBV7-9; d_gene: TRBD1; len: 15; CDR3aa: CASSSTGTGRTEAFF; CDR3nt: TGTGCCAGCAGCTCTACTGGGACAGGGCGTACTGAAGCTTTCTTT
j_gene: TRBJ1-6; abundance: many; v_gene: TRBV20-1; d_gene: .; len: 12; CDR3aa: CSARPGDSPLHF; CDR3nt: TGCAGTGCTAGACCAGGGGATTCACCCCTCCACTTT
j_gene: TRBJ2-7; abundance: many; v_gene: TRBV7-9; d_gene: .; len: 14; CDR3aa: CASSGSGSSYEQYF; CDR3nt: TGTGCCAGCAGCGGGTCAGGGTCCTCCTACGAGCAGTACTTC
j_gene: TRBJ1-2; abundance: few; v_gene: TRBV7-9; d_gene: .; len: 14; CDR3aa: CASRTTATDYGYTF; CDR3nt: TGTGCCAGCCGCACGACAGCAACTGACTATGGCTACACCTTC
j_gene: TRBJ1-3; abundance: .; v_gene: TRBV9; d_gene: .; len: 10; CDR3aa: CASSVGTIYF; CDR3nt: TGTGCCAGCAGCGTAGGGACCATATATTTT
j_gene: TRBJ1-2; abundance: many; v_gene: TRBV29-1; d_gene: .; len: 11; CDR3aa: CSVIRSGGYTF; CDR3nt: TGCAGCGTGATCCGGAGCGGTGGCTACACCTTC
j_gene: TRBJ1-5; abundance: .; v_gene: TRBV7-3; d_gene: TRBD1; len: 16; CDR3aa: CAAPGTGEYSNQPQHF; CDR3nt: TGTGCTGCGCCCGGGACAGGGGAATATAGCAATCAGCCCCAGCATTTT
j_gene: TRBJ1-5; abundance: .; v_gene: TRBV4-1; d_gene: .; len: 17; CDR3aa: CASSRSWTDSVYQPQHF; CDR3nt: TGCGCCAGCAGCCGCAGTTGGACCGACAGCGTATATCAGCCCCAGCATTTT
j_gene: TRBJ1-2; abundance: .; v_gene: TRBV6-6; d_gene: .; len: 13; CDR3aa: CASGQAANYGYTF; CDR3nt: TGTGCCAGCGGCCAGGCAGCTAACTATGGCTACACCTTC
j_gene: TRBJ1-3; abundance: .; v_gene: TRBV7-2; d_gene: .; len: 15; CDR3aa: CASSQESGIGNTIYF; CDR3nt: TGTGCCAGCAGCCAAGAATCCGGGATCGGAAACACCATATATTTT
j_gene: TRBJ1-4; abundance: .; v_gene: TRBV5-1; d_gene: TRBD1; len: 15; CDR3aa: CASSPGQGGPEKLFF; CDR3nt: TGCGCCAGCAGCCCTGGACAGGGGGGTCCTGAAAAACTGTTTTTT
j_gene: TRBJ1-1; abundance: few; v_gene: TRBV7-9; d_gene: TRBD1; len: 18; CDR3aa: CASSLEAGTGGRGAEAFF; CDR3nt: TGCGCCAGCAGCCTTGAGGCCGGGACAGGGGGCAGGGGCGCTGAAGCTTTCTTT
j_gene: TRBJ2-7; abundance: few; v_gene: TRBV20-1; d_gene: TRBD1; len: 13; CDR3aa: CSAPGQGSTEQYF; CDR3nt: TGCAGTGCTCCGGGACAGGGGAGTACAGAGCAGTACTTC
j_gene: TRBJ2-1; abundance: .; v_gene: TRBV7-3; d_gene: .; len: 16; CDR3aa: CASSPLGRGLYNEQFF; CDR3nt: TGTGCCAGCAGCCCCCTGGGACGGGGGCTCTACAATGAGCAGTTCTTC
j_gene: TRBJ2-2; abundance: few; v_gene: TRBV29-1; d_gene: .; len: 11; CDR3aa: CSGDYTGELFF; CDR3nt: TGCAGCGGGGACTACACCGGGGAGCTGTTTTTT
j_gene: TRBJ1-1; abundance: .; v_gene: TRBV7-9; d_gene: TRBD1; len: 15; CDR3aa: CAGSLDSRGATEAFF; CDR3nt: TGTGCCGGCAGCTTAGATTCCAGGGGGGCCACTGAAGCTTTCTTT
j_gene: TRBJ1-1; abundance: few; v_gene: TRBV5-1; d_gene: .; len: 17; CDR3aa: CASSPTGTPRMNTEAFF; CDR3nt: TGCGCCAGCTCCCCCACCGGGACACCACGCATGAACACTGAAGCTTTCTTT
j_gene: TRBJ1-5; abundance: .; v_gene: TRBV20-1; d_gene: TRBD1; len: 16; CDR3aa: CSAGEATGVSDQPQHF; CDR3nt: TGCAGTGCTGGGGAGGCGACAGGGGTGTCAGATCAGCCCCAGCATTTT
j_gene: TRBJ2-7; abundance: few; v_gene: TRBV20-1; d_gene: .; len: 13; CDR3aa: CSARYGNSYEQYF; CDR3nt: TGCAGTGCTAGATACGGGAACTCCTACGAGCAGTACTTC
j_gene: TRBJ2-2; abundance: few; v_gene: TRBV9; d_gene: .; len: 17; CDR3aa: CASSQENARMNTGELFF; CDR3nt: TGTGCCAGCAGCCAAGAGAACGCACGGATGAACACCGGGGAGCTGTTTTTT
j_gene: TRBJ2-5; abundance: many; v_gene: TRBV25-1; d_gene: TRBD1; len: 14; CDR3aa: CASSETGGWETQYF; CDR3nt: TGTGCCAGCAGTGAGACAGGGGGCTGGGAGACCCAGTACTTC
j_gene: TRBJ1-4; abundance: .; v_gene: TRBV6-1; d_gene: .; len: 13; CDR3aa: CASAPGLNEKLFF; CDR3nt: TGTGCCAGTGCTCCGGGCCTCAATGAAAAACTGTTTTTT
j_gene: TRBJ1-1; abundance: .; v_gene: TRBV4-1; d_gene: .; len: 16; CDR3aa: CASSQTDLGARREAFF; CDR3nt: TGCGCCAGCAGCCAAACGGACCTTGGGGCTCGGCGAGAAGCTTTCTTT
j_gene: TRBJ2-7; abundance: many; v_gene: TRBV15; d_gene: .; len: 15; CDR3aa: CATSREAGLWGEQYF; CDR3nt: TGTGCCACCAGCAGAGAGGCGGGGCTATGGGGCGAGCAGTACTTC
j_gene: TRBJ2-2; abundance: .; v_gene: TRBV6-5; d_gene: .; len: 15; CDR3aa: CASSYSGLNTGELFF; CDR3nt: TGTGCCAGCAGTTACTCGGGACTTAACACCGGGGAGCTGTTTTTT
j_gene: TRBJ1-2; abundance: many; v_gene: TRBV15; d_gene: TRBD1; len: 14; CDR3aa: CATSGQGARNGYTF; CDR3nt: TGTGCCACCAGCGGACAGGGGGCGCGGAACGGCTACACCTTC
j_gene: TRBJ1-2; abundance: many; v_gene: TRBV10-3; d_gene: .; len: 14; CDR3aa: CAISESWTDYGYTF; CDR3nt: TGTGCCATCAGTGAGTCGTGGACAGACTATGGCTACACCTTC
j_gene: TRBJ1-1; abundance: .; v_gene: TRBV10-3; d_gene: TRBD1; len: 14; CDR3aa: CASSPGTGIEEAFF; CDR3nt: TGTGCCAGCAGTCCCGGGACAGGGATTGAAGAGGCTTTCTTT
j_gene: TRBJ2-2; abundance: .; v_gene: TRBV5-5; d_gene: TRBD2; len: 16; CDR3aa: CASSLFAGENTGELFF; CDR3nt: TGTGCCAGCAGCTTGTTCGCGGGAGAGAACACCGGGGAGCTGTTTTTT
j_gene: TRBJ2-5; abundance: many; v_gene: TRBV20-1; d_gene: TRBD2; len: 15; CDR3aa: CSARDMLAGQETQYF; CDR3nt: TGCAGTGCTAGAGATATGCTAGCGGGGCAAGAGACCCAGTACTTC
j_gene: TRBJ2-7; abundance: few; v_gene: TRBV28; d_gene: .; len: 14; CDR3aa: CASTLGQGRDEQYF; CDR3nt: TGTGCCAGCACCCTGGGGCAGGGGAGAGACGAGCAGTACTTC
j_gene: TRBJ2-2; abundance: .; v_gene: TRBV7-2; d_gene: .; len: 16; CDR3aa: CASSVLGATAGGELFF; CDR3nt: TGTGCCAGCAGCGTACTGGGGGCCACCGCAGGCGGGGAGCTGTTTTTT
j_gene: TRBJ1-6; abundance: .; v_gene: TRBV28; d_gene: .; len: 14; CDR3aa: CASLEGSYNSPLHF; CDR3nt: TGTGCCAGCCTTGAAGGCTCCTATAATTCACCCCTCCACTTT
j_gene: TRBJ2-5; abundance: many; v_gene: TRBV7-9; d_gene: .; len: 13; CDR3aa: CASSFRVGETQYF; CDR3nt: TGTGCCAGCAGCTTCAGGGTCGGGGAGACCCAGTACTTC
j_gene: TRBJ2-5; abundance: few; v_gene: TRBV7-9; d_gene: .; len: 16; CDR3aa: CASSFLGQGPGETQYF; CDR3nt: TGTGCCAGCAGCTTCCTCGGGCAGGGCCCGGGTGAGACCCAGTACTTC
j_gene: TRBJ1-1; abundance: .; v_gene: TRBV4-2; d_gene: TRBD1; len: 12; CDR3aa: CASSQEDRGAFF; CDR3nt: TGTGCCAGCAGCCAAGAGGACAGGGGAGCTTTCTTT
j_gene: TRBJ2-7; abundance: few; v_gene: TRBV10-1; d_gene: TRBD2; len: 18; CDR3aa: CASSEAEGTSGNSYEQYF; CDR3nt: TGCGCCAGCAGTGAGGCGGAGGGGACTAGCGGGAACTCCTACGAGCAGTACTTC
j_gene: TRBJ1-1; abundance: many; v_gene: TRBV9; d_gene: .; len: 14; CDR3aa: CASSPPDGDTEAFF; CDR3nt: TGTGCCAGCAGCCCCCCGGACGGAGACACTGAAGCTTTCTTT
j_gene: TRBJ1-1; abundance: .; v_gene: TRBV12-3/TRBV12-4; d_gene: .; len: 17; CDR3aa: CASSVVAAGGKNTEAFF; CDR3nt: TGTGCCAGCAGCGTAGTAGCCGCGGGCGGGAAGAACACTGAAGCTTTCTTT
j_gene: TRBJ1-1; abundance: many; v_gene: TRBV20-1; d_gene: .; len: 12; CDR3aa: CSAADRNTEAFF; CDR3nt: TGCAGTGCCGCGGACAGGAACACTGAAGCTTTCTTT
j_gene: TRBJ1-5; abundance: .; v_gene: TRBV10-3; d_gene: TRBD1; len: 17; CDR3aa: CASSDEDRVLGNQPQHF; CDR3nt: TGTGCCAGCAGTGATGAGGACAGGGTCTTGGGCAATCAGCCCCAGCATTTT
j_gene: TRBJ1-2; abundance: .; v_gene: TRBV10-3; d_gene: TRBD1; len: 13; CDR3aa: CATGTGGAVGYTF; CDR3nt: TGTGCCACCGGGACAGGGGGCGCGGTTGGCTACACCTTC
j_gene: TRBJ2-7; abundance: .; v_gene: TRBV20-1; d_gene: TRBD2; len: 15; CDR3aa: CSARVPLAGAYEQYF; CDR3nt: TGCAGTGCTAGAGTACCTCTAGCGGGAGCGTACGAGCAGTACTTC
j_gene: TRBJ1-6; abundance: many; v_gene: TRBV11-2; d_gene: .; len: 15; CDR3aa: CASSLVGTGRSPLHF; CDR3nt: TGTGCCAGCAGCTTAGTAGGGACCGGCCGTTCACCCCTCCACTTT
j_gene: TRBJ1-2; abundance: many; v_gene: TRBV5-1; d_gene: .; len: 13; CDR3aa: CASSLGAGEGYTF; CDR3nt: TGCGCCAGCAGCTTGGGGGCAGGCGAAGGCTACACCTTC
j_gene: TRBJ1-2; abundance: .; v_gene: TRBV29-1; d_gene: .; len: 12; CDR3aa: CSAPRVDYGYTF; CDR3nt: TGCAGCGCCCCCAGGGTCGACTATGGCTACACCTTC
j_gene: TRBJ1-5; abundance: many; v_gene: TRBV7-8; d_gene: .; len: 15; CDR3aa: CASSLEGAHNQPQHF; CDR3nt: TGTGCCAGCAGCTTAGAAGGAGCCCACAATCAGCCCCAGCATTTT
j_gene: TRBJ1-2; abundance: many; v_gene: TRBV11-2; d_gene: .; len: 13; CDR3aa: CASSLGQAYGYTF; CDR3nt: TGTGCCAGCAGCTTAGGTCAGGCCTATGGCTACACCTTC
j_gene: TRBJ1-1; abundance: .; v_gene: TRBV9; d_gene: .; len: 17; CDR3aa: CASSESESPLMNTEAFF; CDR3nt: TGTGCCAGCAGCGAGAGTGAGTCCCCCTTAATGAACACTGAAGCTTTCTTT
j_gene: TRBJ1-4; abundance: .; v_gene: TRBV10-3; d_gene: .; len: 13; CDR3aa: CAIRNRTNEKLFF; CDR3nt: TGTGCCATCAGGAACAGGACTAATGAAAAACTGTTTTTT
j_gene: TRBJ1-2; abundance: many; v_gene: TRBV20-1; d_gene: .; len: 13; CDR3aa: CSAREAGIYGYTF; CDR3nt: TGCAGTGCTAGAGAGGCAGGGATTTATGGCTACACCTTC
j_gene: TRBJ1-2; abundance: .; v_gene: TRBV20-1; d_gene: .; len: 9; CDR3aa: CSARQGNTF; CDR3nt: TGCAGTGCTAGACAGGGGAACACCTTC
j_gene: TRBJ2-3; abundance: .; v_gene: TRBV29-1; d_gene: .; len: 13; CDR3aa: CSVELGTTDTQYF; CDR3nt: TGCAGCGTTGAGTTAGGGACGACAGATACGCAGTATTTT
j_gene: TRBJ1-1; abundance: many; v_gene: TRBV7-2; d_gene: .; len: 13; CDR3aa: CASRVDMNTEAFF; CDR3nt: TGTGCCAGCAGAGTGGACATGAACACTGAAGCTTTCTTT